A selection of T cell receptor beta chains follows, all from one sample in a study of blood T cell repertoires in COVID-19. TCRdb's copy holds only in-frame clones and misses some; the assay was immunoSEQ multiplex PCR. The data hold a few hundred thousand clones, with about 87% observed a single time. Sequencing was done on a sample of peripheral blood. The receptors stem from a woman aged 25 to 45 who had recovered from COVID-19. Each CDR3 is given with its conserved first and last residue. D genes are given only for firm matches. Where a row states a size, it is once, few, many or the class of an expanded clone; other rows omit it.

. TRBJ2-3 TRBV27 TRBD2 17 TGTGCCAGCAGTTTATCGTTCTGGGGGACTAGCAGATATACGCAGTATTTT CASSLSFWGTSRYTQYF
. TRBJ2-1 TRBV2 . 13 TGTGCCAGCAGGGGGGACCCAGGGGATGAGCAGTTCTTC CASRGDPGDEQFF
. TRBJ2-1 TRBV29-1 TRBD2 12 TGCAGCGTAGGATTAGCGGGGGGGCCTCCGTTCTTC CSVGLAGGPPFF
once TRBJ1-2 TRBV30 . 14 TGTGCCTGGAGTGAGTCAGGAACTAACTATGGCTACACCTTC CAWSESGTNYGYTF
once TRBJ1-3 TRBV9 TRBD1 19 TGTGCCAGCAGCGTAGGTTTTGGGGACAGGGGAGCCTCTGGAAACACCATATATTTT CASSVGFGDRGASGNTIYF
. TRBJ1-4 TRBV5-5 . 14 TGTGCCAGCAGCCGAACGGCGGGGAATGAAAAACTGTTTTTT CASSRTAGNEKLFF
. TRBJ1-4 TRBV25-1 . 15 TGTGCCAGCAGCCCCCTGTGGGGAGTGCGCGAAAAACTGTTTTTT CASSPLWGVREKLFF
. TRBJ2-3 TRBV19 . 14 TGTGCCAGCCGGCGGCGGGGACCATCAGATACGCAGTATTTT CASRRRGPSDTQYF
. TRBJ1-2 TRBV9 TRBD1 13 TGTGCCAGCAGCCTGGGGACAGGACACGGCTACACCTTC CASSLGTGHGYTF
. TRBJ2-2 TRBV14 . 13 TGTGCCAGCAGCCAAGATCAGGCCGGGGAGCTGTTTTTT CASSQDQAGELFF